A single count supports the clone carrying this T cell receptor (beta chain). Cohorts were based on clinical histories the participants reported. The CDR3 contains 15 residues. Germline values: CDR1 LGHDT, CDR2 YNNKEL (reference sequence). The V end was cut by 5 bases, the J end by 2 bases, with 16 bases between. Profiled with immunoSEQ multiplex PCR; TCRdb holds only in-frame clones, not every one. The sample has 150,000 to 200,000 clones; almost 85% are singletons. The entry originates in a study of blood T cell repertoires in COVID-19. This receptor was taken from a man aged 50-60 years who had recovered from COVID-19. The genes are TRBV3-1 (or the pseudogene TRBV3-2) and TRBJ2-7; a weak D match, TRBD1 (6 bases). The material sequenced was PBMCs or T cells enriched from blood (not recorded which). The DNA for the CDR3 is TGTGCCAGCAGCTACACAGGGTTAAGTCCCTACGAGCAGTACTTC. Translated, it gives CASSYTGLSPYEQYF.